This entry lists 8 T cell receptor beta chains sequenced from one sample in a study of vaccination and CD4 T cells after COVID-19. Treatment given: roughly ten-day PBMC culture with coronavirus spike peptide pools or control peptides (ViraFEST assay). Sequencing of DNA taken from cultured CD4+ T cells relied on the Oncomine TCR Beta short-read assay. TCRdb fed the PCR reads into MiXCR, producing one record per CDR3 protein. The data show 15,000 to 20,000 distinct CDR3 sequences, 60% to 80% seen once. These receptors' targets are unknown. Sequencing used CD4+ T cells from blood, cultured in vitro. The receptors were sampled from a human donor who had recovered from COVID-19.

The rearrangement links TRBV29-1 to TRBJ2-5; D is tentatively TRBD1 or TRBD2 (5 bases each). The CDR3 is 15 amino acids. V was clipped by 5 bases and J by 5 bases, with 21 bases between them. The germline CDR1 and CDR2 sequences are SQVTM and ANQGSEA. CDR3 amino acids: CSVSPGTSAVETQYF. The CDR3, as DNA: TGCAGCGTTAGCCCCGGGACCTCCGCCGTGGAGACCCAGTACTTC. Together with reference TRBV29-1 and TRBJ2-5, the CDR3 gives the full variable domain: SAVISQKPSRDICQRGTSLTIQCQVDSQVTMMFWYRQQPGQSLTLIATANQGSEATYESGFVIDKFPISRPNLTFSTLTVSNMSPEDSSIYLCSVSPGTSAVETQYFGPGTRLLVL.

The J gene is TRBJ1-2, the V gene TRBV10-2; D call uncertain. Germline V gives CDR1 WSHSY, CDR2 SAAADI. The CDR3 is 12 residues long. Trimming left V 9 bases short and J 3 bases short, with 11 bases between. As DNA, the CDR3 is TGCGCCAGTAAAGCGGGCGACTATGGCTACACCTTC. Protein sequence: CASKAGDYGYTF.

This clonotype was counted only a few times. The chain links TRBV20-1 to TRBJ2-5; possibly TRBD2 for D (6 bases). V was shortened by 3 bases and J by 5 bases, with 16 bases between the two germline ends. The CDR3 has 14 amino acids. Per germline, CDR1 DFQATT and CDR2 SNEGSKA (reference sequence). CDR3 DNA sequence: TGCAGTGCTAGTTTTCCGGGACGGGGGGAGACCCAGTACTTC. Protein: CSASFPGRGETQYF.

The chain links TRBV12-3 or TRBV12-4 to TRBJ2-5, with D possibly called TRBD1 or TRBD2 (5 bases each). The CDR3 covers 14 residues. Trimming left V 6 bases short and J 5 bases short, with 16 bases between. This CDR3 reads CASRPGTAAETQYF. The CDR3 region has the DNA TGTGCCAGCAGACCCGGGACGGCCGCCGAGACCCAGTACTTC.

The chain uses TRBV6-5 and TRBJ2-5; D unresolved. V lost 0 bases, J lost 5 bases, and 13 bases lay in between. The CDR3 contains 15 residues. Germline values: CDR1 MNHEY, CDR2 SVGAGI. This chain's CDR3 is CASSYSRSEVETQYF. CDR3 coding DNA: TGTGCCAGCAGTTACTCTCGGTCCGAGGTGGAGACCCAGTACTTC.

V and J are TRBV4-1 and TRBJ2-5, with TRBD2 identical over 13 bases. This CDR3 has 18 amino acids. The junction had 10 bases not matched to a gene; V was cut back by 2 bases and J by 4 bases. The germline gives CDR1 MGHRA, CDR2 YSYEKL. The CDR3 spells CASSQTNMGLAGRETQYF. In nucleotides, the CDR3 is TGCGCCAGCAGCCAAACCAACATGGGACTAGCGGGGCGAGAGACCCAGTACTTC.

This clonotype was recorded a few times. V and J are TRBV2 and TRBJ2-3; 10 bases agree with TRBD2. CDR1 and CDR2 from the germline V gene are SNHLY and FYNNEI. The ends lost 4 bases at V and 2 bases at J; junction bases unmatched: 3. This CDR3 has 15 amino acids. The chain's CDR3 is CASSGTSGHTDTQYF. CDR3 DNA sequence: TGTGCCAGCAGTGGGACTAGCGGCCACACAGATACGCAGTATTTT.

This chain uses TRBV24-1 with TRBJ2-3, with D tentatively TRBD1 or TRBD2 (6 bases each). The germline V and J ends were trimmed by 0 bases and 4 bases, with 16 bases remaining between them. CDR3 length: 17 amino acids. Looked up from germline, CDR1 is KGHDR and CDR2 is SFDVKD. In nucleotides, the CDR3 is TGTGCCACCAGTGATTTGGGTGGGGGGCCTACGGCAGATACGCAGTATTTT. It translates to CATSDLGGGPTADTQYF.